This TCR beta chain was recorded in a study of lymphopenia after photon versus proton radiotherapy. Study outcomes and limitations: Relative stability marked proton patients; photon patients lost diversity and naive cells. Post-nadir TCR diversity decline inversely tracked overall survival among those who died. Better survival with proton therapy was suggested as possible, not demonstrated.

To note about this clone: Its matching antigen is unknown.

Profiling relied on immunoSEQ multiplex PCR, and the TCRdb table lists in-frame clones only, not all of them. The sample records around 26,000 clones, 65% to 85% being singletons. V was trimmed by 5 bases and J by 0 bases, leaving 7 bases between them. This CDR3 has 13 residues. Per germline, CDR1 MRHNA and CDR2 SNTAGT. This TCR was recovered from a woman aged 70-85 years with pancreatic cancer. The genes are TRBV6-4 and TRBJ1-1, with D unresolved. The specimen comprised peripheral blood, sampled from a patient treated with proton-based radiotherapy. The CDR3 loop is CASSLQLNTEAFF. In DNA, the CDR3 is TGTGCCAGCAGTTTACAGCTGAACACTGAAGCTTTCTTT.